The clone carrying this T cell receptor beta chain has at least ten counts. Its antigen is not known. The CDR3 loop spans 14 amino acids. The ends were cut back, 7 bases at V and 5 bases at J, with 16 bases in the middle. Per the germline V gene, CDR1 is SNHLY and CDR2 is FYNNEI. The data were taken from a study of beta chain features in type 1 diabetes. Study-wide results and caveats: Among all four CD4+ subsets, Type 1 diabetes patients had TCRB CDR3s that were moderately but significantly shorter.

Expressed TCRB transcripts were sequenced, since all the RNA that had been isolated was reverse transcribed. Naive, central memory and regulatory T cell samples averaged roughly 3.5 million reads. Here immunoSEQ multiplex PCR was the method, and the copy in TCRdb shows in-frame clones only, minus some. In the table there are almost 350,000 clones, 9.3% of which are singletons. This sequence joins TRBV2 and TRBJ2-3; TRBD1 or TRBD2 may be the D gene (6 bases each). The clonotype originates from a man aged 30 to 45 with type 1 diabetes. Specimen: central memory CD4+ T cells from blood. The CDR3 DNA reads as TGTGCCAGCACCGGGGGCCTAGCGTTAGATACGCAGTATTTT. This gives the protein CASTGGLALDTQYF.